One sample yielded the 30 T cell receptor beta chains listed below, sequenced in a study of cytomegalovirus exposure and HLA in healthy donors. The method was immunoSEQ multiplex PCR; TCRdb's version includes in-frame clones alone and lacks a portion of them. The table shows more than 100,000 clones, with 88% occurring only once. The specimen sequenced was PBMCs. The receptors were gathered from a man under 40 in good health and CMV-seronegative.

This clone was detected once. CDR3 region: CASSIGTVQETQYF. CDR3 nucleotides: TGTGCCAGCAGCATCGGGACAGTCCAAGAGACCCAGTACTTC. The genes are TRBV13 and TRBJ2-5; 7 bases are a match to TRBD1. V dropped 5 bases and J dropped 1; count of bases not matched to a gene: 4. CDR1 and CDR2 (germline): PRHDT, FYEKMQ (reference sequence). This CDR3 contains 14 residues.

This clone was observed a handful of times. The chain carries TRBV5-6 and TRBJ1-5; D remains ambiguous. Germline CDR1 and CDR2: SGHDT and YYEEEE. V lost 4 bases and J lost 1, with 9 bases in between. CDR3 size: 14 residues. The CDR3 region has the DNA TGTGCCAGCAGCGCGGGGTGGAGCAATCAGCCCCAGCATTTT. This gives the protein CASSAGWSNQPQHF.

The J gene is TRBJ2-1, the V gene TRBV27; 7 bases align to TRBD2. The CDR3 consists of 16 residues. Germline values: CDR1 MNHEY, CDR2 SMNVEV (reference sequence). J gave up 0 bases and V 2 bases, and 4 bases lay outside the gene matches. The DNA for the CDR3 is TGTGCCAGCAGTTTACTAGCGGATAGCTCCTACAATGAGCAGTTCTTC. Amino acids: CASSLLADSSYNEQFF.

DNA for the CDR3: TGTGCCAGCAGTGAAGGGAACAGGGGCTTATCGGGGGATGTGCAGCCCCAGCATTTT. It encodes CASSEGNRGLSGDVQPQHF. This chain uses TRBV6-1 with TRBJ1-5; 7 bases map to TRBD1. The CDR3 has 19 residues. The V and J ends lost 1 base and 7 bases, in that order; junction bases with no gene match: 19. CDR1 is MNHNS, CDR2 SASEGT, per germline.

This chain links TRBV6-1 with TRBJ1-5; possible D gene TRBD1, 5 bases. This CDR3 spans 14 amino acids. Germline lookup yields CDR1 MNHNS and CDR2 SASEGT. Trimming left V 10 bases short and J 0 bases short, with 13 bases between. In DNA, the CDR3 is TGTGCCACCCAGGGAACCCATAGCAATCAGCCCCAGCATTTT. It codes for CATQGTHSNQPQHF.

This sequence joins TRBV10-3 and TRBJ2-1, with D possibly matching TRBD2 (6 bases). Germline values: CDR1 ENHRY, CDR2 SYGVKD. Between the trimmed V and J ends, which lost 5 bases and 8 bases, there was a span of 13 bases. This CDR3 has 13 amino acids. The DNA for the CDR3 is TGTGCCATCAGTCACTTCGGAGGGGATGAGCAGTTCTTC. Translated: CAISHFGGDEQFF.

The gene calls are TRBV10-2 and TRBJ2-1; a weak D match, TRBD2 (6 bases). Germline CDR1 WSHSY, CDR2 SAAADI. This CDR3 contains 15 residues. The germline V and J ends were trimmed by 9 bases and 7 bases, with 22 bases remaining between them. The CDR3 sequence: CASRDGRLMHNEQFF. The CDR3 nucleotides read TGCGCCAGTCGGGACGGGAGATTGATGCATAATGAGCAGTTCTTC.

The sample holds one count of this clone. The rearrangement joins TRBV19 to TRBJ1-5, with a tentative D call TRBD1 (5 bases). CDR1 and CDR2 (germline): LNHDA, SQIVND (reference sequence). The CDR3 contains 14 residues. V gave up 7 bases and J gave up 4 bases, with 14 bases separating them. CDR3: CASTLQGKNQPQHF. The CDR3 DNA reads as TGTGCCAGTACCCTCCAGGGAAAGAATCAGCCCCAGCATTTT.

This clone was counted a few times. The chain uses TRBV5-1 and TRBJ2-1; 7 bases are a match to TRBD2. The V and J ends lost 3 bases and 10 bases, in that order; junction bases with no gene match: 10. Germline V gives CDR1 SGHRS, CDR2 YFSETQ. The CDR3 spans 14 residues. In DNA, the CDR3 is TGCGCCAGCAGCTCTCTAGGACTAGAAGGAGAGCAGTTCTTC. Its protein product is CASSSLGLEGEQFF.

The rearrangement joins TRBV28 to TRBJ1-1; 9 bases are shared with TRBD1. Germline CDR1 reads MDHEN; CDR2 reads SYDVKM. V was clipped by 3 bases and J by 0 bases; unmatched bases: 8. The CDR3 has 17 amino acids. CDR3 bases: TGTGCCAGCAGTTTGAACAGGGGGCGAGATATGAACACTGAAGCTTTCTTT. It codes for CASSLNRGRDMNTEAFF.

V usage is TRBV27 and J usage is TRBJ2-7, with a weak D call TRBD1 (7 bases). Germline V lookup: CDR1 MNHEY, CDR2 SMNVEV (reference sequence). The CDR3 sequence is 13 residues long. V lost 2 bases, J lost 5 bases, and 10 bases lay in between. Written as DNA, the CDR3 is TGTGCCAGCAGTTTACAGGGGGGCCACGAGCAGTACTTC. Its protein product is CASSLQGGHEQYF.

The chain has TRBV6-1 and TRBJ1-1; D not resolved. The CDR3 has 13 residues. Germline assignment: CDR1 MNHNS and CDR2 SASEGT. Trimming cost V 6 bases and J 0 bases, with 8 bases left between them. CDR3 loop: CASREEMNTEAFF. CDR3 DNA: TGTGCCAGCAGGGAGGAGATGAACACTGAAGCTTTCTTT.

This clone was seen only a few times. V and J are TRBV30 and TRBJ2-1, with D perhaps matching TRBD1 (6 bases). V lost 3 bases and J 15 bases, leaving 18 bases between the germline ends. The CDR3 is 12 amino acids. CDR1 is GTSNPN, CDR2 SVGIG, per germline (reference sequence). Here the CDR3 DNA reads TGTGCCTGGAGCCCCAGGGGCCTCGGAACGTTCTTC. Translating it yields CAWSPRGLGTFF.

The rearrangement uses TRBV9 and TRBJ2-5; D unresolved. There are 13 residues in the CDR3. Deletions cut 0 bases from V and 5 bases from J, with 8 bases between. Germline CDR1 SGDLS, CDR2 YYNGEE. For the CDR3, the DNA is TGTGCCAGCAGCGTAGCCTCCTTGGAGACCCAGTACTTC. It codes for CASSVASLETQYF.

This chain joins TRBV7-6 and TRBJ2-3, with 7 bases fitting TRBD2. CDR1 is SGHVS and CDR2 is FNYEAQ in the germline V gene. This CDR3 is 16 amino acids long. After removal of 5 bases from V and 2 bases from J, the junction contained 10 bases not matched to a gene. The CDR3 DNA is TGTGCCAGCAGCCCAATGGGGGGGATCCCCACAGATACGCAGTATTTT. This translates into CASSPMGGIPTDTQYF.

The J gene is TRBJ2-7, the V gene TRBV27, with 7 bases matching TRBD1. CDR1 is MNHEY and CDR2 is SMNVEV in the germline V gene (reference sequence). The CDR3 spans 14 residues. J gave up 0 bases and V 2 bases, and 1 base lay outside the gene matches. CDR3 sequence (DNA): TGTGCCAGCAGTTTAGGGGACAGCTCCTACGAGCAGTACTTC. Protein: CASSLGDSSYEQYF.

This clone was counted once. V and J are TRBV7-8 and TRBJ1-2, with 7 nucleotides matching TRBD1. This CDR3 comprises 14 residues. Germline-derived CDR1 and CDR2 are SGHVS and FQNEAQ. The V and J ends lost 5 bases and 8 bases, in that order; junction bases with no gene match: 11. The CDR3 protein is CASSPKDRPGGYTF. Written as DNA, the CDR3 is TGTGCCAGCAGCCCAAAGGACAGGCCAGGAGGCTACACCTTC.

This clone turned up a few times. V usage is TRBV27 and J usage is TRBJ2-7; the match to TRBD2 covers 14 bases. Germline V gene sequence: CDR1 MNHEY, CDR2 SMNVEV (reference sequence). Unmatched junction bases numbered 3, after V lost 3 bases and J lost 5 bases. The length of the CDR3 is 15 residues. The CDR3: CASSFGTSGRNEQYF. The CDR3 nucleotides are TGTGCCAGCAGTTTCGGGACTAGCGGGAGAAACGAGCAGTACTTC.

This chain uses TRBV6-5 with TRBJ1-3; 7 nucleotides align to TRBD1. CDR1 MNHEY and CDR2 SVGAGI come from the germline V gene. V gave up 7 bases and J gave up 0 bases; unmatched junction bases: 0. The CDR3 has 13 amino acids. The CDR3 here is CASTGGSGNTIYF. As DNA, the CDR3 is TGTGCCAGCACAGGGGGCTCTGGAAACACCATATATTTT.

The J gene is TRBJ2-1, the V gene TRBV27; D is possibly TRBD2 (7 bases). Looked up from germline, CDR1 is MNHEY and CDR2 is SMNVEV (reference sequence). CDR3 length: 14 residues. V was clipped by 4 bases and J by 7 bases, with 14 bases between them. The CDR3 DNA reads TGTGCCAGCAGTTCGGGGGGCTATAAGAATGAGCAGTTCTTC. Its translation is CASSSGGYKNEQFF.

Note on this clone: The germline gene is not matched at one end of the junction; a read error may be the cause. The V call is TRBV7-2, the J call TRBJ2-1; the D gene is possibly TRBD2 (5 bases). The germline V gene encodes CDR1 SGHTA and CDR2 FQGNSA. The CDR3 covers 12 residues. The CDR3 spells CASSLTRDEQFF. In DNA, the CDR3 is TGTGCCAGCAGCTTAACCCGGGATGAACAGTTCTTC.

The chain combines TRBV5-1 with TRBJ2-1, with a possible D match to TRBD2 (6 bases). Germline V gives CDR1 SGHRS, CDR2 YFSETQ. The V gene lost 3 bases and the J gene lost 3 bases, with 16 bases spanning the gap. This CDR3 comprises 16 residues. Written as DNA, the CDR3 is TGCGCCAGCAGCTGGCAGGGCGGGACGGACTACAATGAGCAGTTCTTC. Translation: CASSWQGGTDYNEQFF. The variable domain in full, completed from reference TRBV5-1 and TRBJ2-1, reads KAGVTQTPRYLIKTRGQQVTLSCSPISGHRSVSWYQQTPGQGLQFLFEYFSETQRNKGNFPGRFSGRQFSNSRSEMNVSTLELGDSALYLCASSWQGGTDYNEQFFGPGTRLTVL.

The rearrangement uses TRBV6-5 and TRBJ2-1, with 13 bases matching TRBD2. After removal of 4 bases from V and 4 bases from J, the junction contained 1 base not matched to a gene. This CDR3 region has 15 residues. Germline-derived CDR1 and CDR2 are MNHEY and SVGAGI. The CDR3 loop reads CASSWGLAGYNEQFF. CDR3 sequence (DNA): TGTGCCAGCAGTTGGGGACTAGCGGGATACAATGAGCAGTTCTTC.

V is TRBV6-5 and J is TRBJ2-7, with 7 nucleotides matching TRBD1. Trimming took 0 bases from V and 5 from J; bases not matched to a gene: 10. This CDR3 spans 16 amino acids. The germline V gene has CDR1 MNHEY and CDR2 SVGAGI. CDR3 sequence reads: CASSYSARQGSHEQYF. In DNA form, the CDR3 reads TGTGCCAGCAGTTACTCGGCCCGACAGGGATCACACGAGCAGTACTTC.

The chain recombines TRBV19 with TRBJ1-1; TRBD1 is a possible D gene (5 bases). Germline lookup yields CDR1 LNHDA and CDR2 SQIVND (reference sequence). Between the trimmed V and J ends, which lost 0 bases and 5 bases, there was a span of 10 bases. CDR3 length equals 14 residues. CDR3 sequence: CASSIDRDGTEAFF. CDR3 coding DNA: TGTGCCAGTAGTATAGACAGGGATGGGACTGAAGCTTTCTTT.

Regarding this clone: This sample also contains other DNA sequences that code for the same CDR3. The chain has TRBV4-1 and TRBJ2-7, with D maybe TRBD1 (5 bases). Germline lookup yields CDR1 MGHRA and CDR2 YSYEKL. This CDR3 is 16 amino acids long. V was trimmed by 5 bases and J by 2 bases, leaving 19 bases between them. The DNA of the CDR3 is TGCGCCAGCAGCTTCCACCAGGGCCTTGACACCTACGAGCAGTACTTC. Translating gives CASSFHQGLDTYEQYF.

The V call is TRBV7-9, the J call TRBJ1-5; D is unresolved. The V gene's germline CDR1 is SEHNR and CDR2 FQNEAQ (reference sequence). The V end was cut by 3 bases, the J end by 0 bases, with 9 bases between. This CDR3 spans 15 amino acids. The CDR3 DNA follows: TGTGCCAGCAGCTTGGGCACCATTAGCAATCAGCCCCAGCATTTT. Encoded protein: CASSLGTISNQPQHF.

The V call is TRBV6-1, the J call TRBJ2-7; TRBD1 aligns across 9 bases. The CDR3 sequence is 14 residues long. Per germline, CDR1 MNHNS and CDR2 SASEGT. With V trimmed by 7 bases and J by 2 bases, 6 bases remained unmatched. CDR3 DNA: TGTGCCAGCACTGGACAGGGGAAAACCTACGAGCAGTACTTC. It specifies CASTGQGKTYEQYF.

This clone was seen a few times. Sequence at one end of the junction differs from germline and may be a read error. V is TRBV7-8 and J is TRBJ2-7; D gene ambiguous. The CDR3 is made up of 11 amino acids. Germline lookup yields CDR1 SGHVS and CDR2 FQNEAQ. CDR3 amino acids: CASSSGALTNF. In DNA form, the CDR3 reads TGTGCCAGCAGCTCTGGAGCCCTCACCAACTTC. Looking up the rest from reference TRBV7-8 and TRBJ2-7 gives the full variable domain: GAGVSQSPRYKVAKRGQDVALRCDPISGHVSLFWYQQALGQGPEFLTYFQNEAQLDKSGLPSDRFFAERPEGSVSTLKIQRTQQEDSAVYLCASSSGALTNFGPGTRLTVT.

DNA of the CDR3: TGCGCCAGCAGCTTGGTGGTAATGGGACTAGCATCTGACGAGCAGTACTTC. Translated, it gives CASSLVVMGLASDEQYF. The chain has TRBV5-1 and TRBJ2-7; TRBD2 matches at 9 bases. The CDR3 spans 17 residues. The germline CDR1 and CDR2 sequences are SGHRS and YFSETQ. J was trimmed by 5 bases and V by 0 bases; bases with no gene match: 12.